A single sample gave rise to the 19 T cell receptor beta chains below, sequenced in a study of regulatory T cells in long-lasting Graves disease. In building TCR beta libraries, iRepertoire HTBI primers were used together with Arm-PCR of CDR3 regions. A single record per CDR3 protein comes from TCRdb applying MiXCR to the multiplex PCR reads. The table lists roughly 300,000 distinct CDR3 sequences, under 25% of them singletons. Time point defined: persistent/refractory GD, antithyroid drugs over 5 years with positive TRAb. The authors made the TCR library using RNA they extracted from PBMCs. The sample here was peripheral blood mononuclear cells (PBMCs), taken when the disease was refractory, from a patient treated with antithyroid drugs. The receptors were sampled from a female donor with Graves disease.

V and J are TRBV20-1 and TRBJ2-7; 10 nucleotides line up with TRBD2. The ends lost 0 bases at V and 5 bases at J; junction bases unmatched: 13. Germline V gives CDR1 DFQATT, CDR2 SNEGSKA (reference sequence). The CDR3 length is 17 residues. This chain's CDR3 is CSARDFVGLAGVDEQYF. As DNA, the CDR3 is TGCAGTGCTAGAGATTTCGTGGGGCTAGCGGGAGTAGACGAGCAGTACTTC.

This clonotype occurred a few times. The chain is built from TRBV30 and TRBJ1-1; 9 bases fit TRBD1. Germline trimming cut 5 bases from V and 10 bases from J; bases unmatched to any gene: 2. CDR3 size: 10 residues. In germline, CDR1 is GTSNPN, CDR2 SVGIG (reference sequence). This CDR3 is CAWGGQGAFF. The CDR3 nucleotides read TGTGCCTGGGGGGGACAGGGAGCTTTCTTT.

Many counts were recorded for this clonotype. The chain links TRBV27 to TRBJ1-6; D unresolved. The CDR3 spans 12 residues. CDR1 MNHEY and CDR2 SMNVEV come from the germline V gene (reference sequence). Trimming took off 6 bases at V and 11 bases at J, with 11 bases between the two ends. The CDR3 DNA sequence: TGTGCCAGCAGGGGGTTTACAGCACCCCTCCACTTT. Protein: CASRGFTAPLHF.

The sample holds one count of this clonotype. It may be a read error: a sequence one base away is much more abundant. This chain uses TRBV28 with TRBJ2-7; D might be TRBD2 (6 bases). In germline, CDR1 is MDHEN, CDR2 SYDVKM. The CDR3 runs 15 residues. The CDR3 loop is CASTYGGVSSYEQCF. CDR3 DNA sequence: TGTGCCAGCACCTACGGAGGGGTTAGCTCCTACGAGCAGTGCTTC.

This clonotype was detected ten times or more. The CDR3 DNA is TGTGCCAGCAGCTCAATCCGGGACAACTACGAGCAGTACTTC. As protein: CASSSIRDNYEQYF. V and J are TRBV7-9 and TRBJ2-7, with D possibly matching TRBD1 (6 bases). CDR3 size: 14 residues. Germline assignment: CDR1 SEHNR and CDR2 FQNEAQ (reference sequence). The V gene lost 4 bases and the J gene lost 3 bases, with 13 bases spanning the gap.

The V and J genes are TRBV28 and TRBJ1-4; D may be TRBD1 (5 bases). The germline V gene encodes CDR1 MDHEN and CDR2 SYDVKM. Trimming took 6 bases from V and 3 from J, leaving 17 bases between them. This CDR3 is 16 amino acids long. The CDR3 spells CASSLRAGRANEKLFF. The DNA for the CDR3 is TGTGCCAGCAGCCTAAGGGCAGGGAGGGCTAATGAAAAACTGTTTTTT.

The V and J genes are TRBV6-5 and TRBJ2-7; D is undetermined. This CDR3 is 16 amino acids long. The V end was cut by 4 bases, the J end by 3 bases, with 19 bases between. Germline values: CDR1 MNHEY, CDR2 SVGAGI. Written as DNA, the CDR3 is TGTGCCAGCAGTTCGGTCTCTTTTGAAGAACACTACGAGCAGTACTTC. Amino acid sequence: CASSSVSFEEHYEQYF.

This clonotype has more than one count but fewer than ten. This chain uses TRBV7-2 with TRBJ2-1; D unresolved. CDR1 is SGHTA and CDR2 is FQGNSA in the germline V gene. V was cut by 1 base and J by 9 bases, with 10 bases left in between. The CDR3 runs 13 residues. The CDR3: CASSLETNLEQFF. Written as DNA, the CDR3 is TGTGCCAGCAGCTTAGAAACTAATCTTGAGCAGTTCTTC.

The gene calls are TRBV28 and TRBJ2-1; D gene ambiguous. CDR3 length equals 14 residues. Germline V gene data show CDR1 as MDHEN and CDR2 as SYDVKM. V was cut by 6 bases and J by 6 bases, with 15 bases left in between. CDR3 amino acids: CASRRRSTSNEQFF. In DNA form, the CDR3 reads TGTGCCAGCAGAAGAAGGTCCACCAGCAATGAGCAGTTCTTC.

CDR3 DNA: TGTGCCAGCAGCCAAGATCGGCTAGCGGGAACAGATACGCAGTATTTT. Protein product: CASSQDRLAGTDTQYF. The chain combines TRBV3-1 with TRBJ2-3; TRBD2 matches at 9 bases. Trimming at V came to 0 bases and at J to 3 bases, leaving 4 bases not matched to a gene. This CDR3 is 16 amino acids long. Per germline, CDR1 LGHDT and CDR2 YNNKEL (reference sequence).

The gene calls are TRBV7-9 and TRBJ1-1, with D unclear. Trimming pared 3 bases from V and 8 bases from J, leaving 4 bases between. CDR1 and CDR2 (germline): SEHNR, FQNEAQ (reference sequence). There are 10 residues in the CDR3. CDR3 in amino acids: CASSLKEAFF. CDR3 nucleotides: TGTGCCAGCAGCTTGAAGGAAGCTTTCTTT.

The genes are TRBV10-3 and TRBJ1-1; D unresolved. The CDR3 has 12 residues. Germline assignment: CDR1 ENHRY and CDR2 SYGVKD. The V and J ends lost 5 bases and 2 bases respectively, with 6 bases between them. CDR3 nucleotide sequence: TGTGCCATCAGTAAAGGAAACACTGAAGCTTTCTTT. Protein sequence: CAISKGNTEAFF.

This clonotype was seen at least ten times. The CDR3 protein is CASSLAGLSYEQYF. In nucleotides, the CDR3 is TGTGCCAGCAGTTTAGCGGGACTCTCCTACGAGCAGTACTTC. This chain connects TRBV28 to TRBJ2-7; possible D gene TRBD2, 6 bases. The CDR3 is 14 residues long. V was clipped by 2 bases and J by 0 bases, with 8 bases between them. Germline CDR1 is MDHEN and CDR2 is SYDVKM.

This rearrangement joins TRBV20-1 to TRBJ2-7; D perhaps matches TRBD2 (6 bases). CDR1 and CDR2 from the germline V gene are DFQATT and SNEGSKA (reference sequence). CDR3 length equals 13 residues. The DNA for the CDR3 is TGCACCGGGGGAGGAGAAAGTCCCTACGAGCAGTACTTC. Its protein is CTGGGESPYEQYF.

A few counts support this clonotype. The V call is TRBV4-1, the J call TRBJ1-6; D remains ambiguous. The CDR3 is 15 amino acids. Germline values: CDR1 MGHRA, CDR2 YSYEKL. V lost 0 bases, J lost 8 bases, and 11 bases lay in between. In nucleotides, the CDR3 is TGCGCCAGCAGCCAAGATGTCTGGGAGGATTCACCCCTCCACTTT. Encoded protein: CASSQDVWEDSPLHF.

The chain joins TRBV5-6 to TRBJ2-3; a weak D match, TRBD2 (5 bases). Germline V gives CDR1 SGHDT, CDR2 YYEEEE. The V and J ends lost 0 bases and 6 bases respectively, with 11 bases between them. This CDR3 spans 14 amino acids. This CDR3 is CASSLGAGSDTQYF. The CDR3 DNA reads TGTGCCAGCAGCTTGGGGGCGGGTTCGGATACGCAGTATTTT.

The chain couples TRBV28 to TRBJ2-6, with TRBD1 identical over 8 bases. CDR1 and CDR2 from the germline V gene are MDHEN and SYDVKM. This CDR3 contains 15 residues. Trimming at V came to 7 bases and at J to 2 bases, leaving 4 bases not matched to a gene. CDR3 residues: CASIRGRAGANVLTF. DNA for the CDR3: TGTGCCAGCATCAGGGGGCGGGCTGGGGCCAACGTCCTGACTTTC.

This clonotype showed up just a few times. Here the CDR3 omits its conserved ending phenylalanine or tryptophan, so a read error is the likely source. The chain uses TRBV6-2 or TRBV6-3 and TRBJ1-2; no reliable D call. V lost 5 bases and J lost 3, with 16 bases in between. CDR3 length: 15 residues. The V gene's germline CDR1 is MNHEY and CDR2 SVGEGT. This CDR3 is CASSEAGEGDYGYTL. DNA for the CDR3: TGTGCCAGCAGTGAAGCCGGGGAAGGTGACTATGGCTACACCCTC.

This clonotype was observed a handful of times. The rearrangement joins TRBV18 to TRBJ1-6; 9 nucleotides agree with TRBD1. V shed 6 bases, J shed 5 bases, and the junction held 8 bases outside the gene matches. Per the germline V gene, CDR1 is KGHSH and CDR2 is LQKENI. This CDR3 has 16 amino acids. This CDR3 reads CASSRGQGMDNSPLHF. The CDR3, as DNA: TGTGCCAGCTCTCGTGGACAGGGGATGGATAATTCACCCCTCCACTTT.